This entry lists 32 T cell receptor beta chains sequenced from one sample in a study of control samples from healthy donors and cancer patients. This table comes from immunoSEQ multiplex PCR, and its TCRdb copy is limited to in-frame clones, with some not included. The table lists 150,000 or so clones, around 88% of them singletons, with approximately 1.7% in the top ten. Material for sequencing was blood. The receptor set was obtained from a man between 18 and 35 years old in good health.

The chain couples TRBV5-1 to TRBJ2-1, with D maybe TRBD2 (5 bases). The CDR3 totals 13 residues. Between the trimmed V and J ends, which lost 5 bases and 4 bases, there was a span of 10 bases. Germline CDR1 SGHRS, CDR2 YFSETQ. CDR3 nucleotides: TGCGCCAGCAGGGAGGCTGGGTACAATGAGCAGTTCTTC. Translation: CASREAGYNEQFF.

CDR3 sequence reads: CASRPTGFGSNEQYF. CDR3 DNA sequence: TGTGCCAGCAGACCGACAGGGTTCGGTTCGAACGAGCAGTACTTC. This chain uses TRBV28 with TRBJ2-7; 7 bases match TRBD1. The junction had 13 bases not matched to a gene; V was cut back by 6 bases and J by 5 bases. Germline V CDR1 and CDR2: MDHEN, SYDVKM. This CDR3 is built from 15 residues.

The rearrangement uses TRBV2 and TRBJ2-7; D gene ambiguous. Germline V gene data show CDR1 as SNHLY and CDR2 as FYNNEI. V was clipped by 3 bases and J by 1 base, with 13 bases between them. The CDR3 is 15 amino acids. CDR3 DNA: TGTGCCAGCAGTGACTGGAAACTGGCATCCTACGAGCAGTACTTC. Translation: CASSDWKLASYEQYF.

This clone appeared a few times. V gene TRBV5-1 combines with J gene TRBJ2-7; D is uncertain. CDR1 is SGHRS, CDR2 YFSETQ, per germline. This CDR3 is 14 amino acids long. V lost 3 bases and J lost 7, with 17 bases in between. CDR3 protein: CASSSHTSPWEQYF. Written as DNA, the CDR3 is TGCGCCAGCAGCTCACATACCTCTCCCTGGGAGCAGTACTTC.

This clone is a singleton in its sample. The rearrangement uses TRBV5-1 and TRBJ2-3; 12 nucleotides align to TRBD2. The CDR3 has 18 residues. Germline loops: CDR1 SGHRS, CDR2 YFSETQ. The ends lost 3 bases at V and 1 base at J; junction bases unmatched: 9. The CDR3 nucleotides read TGCGCCAGCAGCTACCCGACTAGCGGGGGTGGTGGCACAGATACGCAGTATTTT. Its translation: CASSYPTSGGGGTDTQYF. The variable domain in full, completed from reference TRBV5-1 and TRBJ2-3, reads KAGVTQTPRYLIKTRGQQVTLSCSPISGHRSVSWYQQTPGQGLQFLFEYFSETQRNKGNFPGRFSGRQFSNSRSEMNVSTLELGDSALYLCASSYPTSGGGGTDTQYFGPGTRLTVL.

This chain uses TRBV18 with TRBJ2-7; 7 bases are a match to TRBD1. The V and J ends lost 3 bases and 2 bases, in that order; junction bases with no gene match: 13. The CDR3 contains 17 residues. Germline lookup yields CDR1 KGHSH and CDR2 LQKENI. The DNA for the CDR3 is TGTGCCAGCTCACCCTTCCCCTTGACAGGGTCGGCCTACGAGCAGTACTTC. Encoded protein: CASSPFPLTGSAYEQYF.

V usage is TRBV9 and J usage is TRBJ2-7; maybe TRBD1 (8 bases). CDR3 length: 17 amino acids. The germline V and J ends were trimmed by 3 bases and 3 bases, with 22 bases remaining between them. Looked up from germline, CDR1 is SGDLS and CDR2 is YYNGEE. CDR3 residues: CASSATSTNRGGYEQYF. CDR3 DNA sequence: TGTGCCAGCAGCGCCACATCAACGAACAGGGGGGGCTACGAGCAGTACTTC.

The CDR3 reads CASSADRGIGTQYF. The CDR3 DNA follows: TGCGCCAGCAGCGCGGACAGGGGAATCGGTACGCAGTATTTT. This sequence joins TRBV5-1 and TRBJ2-3, with TRBD1 matching 9 bases. With V trimmed by 4 bases and J by 8 bases, 8 bases remained unmatched. Germline CDR1 is SGHRS and CDR2 is YFSETQ. CDR3 length: 14 residues.

The chain has TRBV27 and TRBJ1-2; D gene ambiguous. The CDR3 has 14 amino acids. Trimming took off 7 bases at V and 8 bases at J, with 20 bases between the two ends. Germline V CDR1 and CDR2: MNHEY, SMNVEV (reference sequence). The CDR3 here is CASTMPEAEFGYTF. The CDR3 coding sequence is TGTGCCAGCACTATGCCCGAGGCTGAATTCGGCTACACCTTC.

Here the CDR3 DNA reads TGTGCCAGCAGCCCCCCGGACACAGATACGCAGTATTTT. Amino acid sequence: CASSPPDTDTQYF. The chain couples TRBV5-4 to TRBJ2-3, with unresolved D. Germline assignment: CDR1 SGHNT and CDR2 YYREEE (reference sequence). With 4 bases removed from V and 2 bases from J, the gap between germline ends came to 8 bases. There are 13 residues in the CDR3.

This chain uses TRBV6-1 with TRBJ1-6; 11 bases are shared with TRBD1. The CDR3 contains 14 residues. Unmatched junction bases numbered 2, after V lost 3 bases and J lost 10 bases. In germline, CDR1 is MNHNS, CDR2 SASEGT. CDR3 sequence: CASSEGTGGSPLHF. CDR3 in DNA: TGTGCCAGCAGTGAGGGGACAGGGGGATCACCCCTCCACTTT.

This sequence joins TRBV9 and TRBJ2-3; D possibly corresponds to TRBD2 (5 bases). This CDR3 is built from 17 residues. Germline V CDR1 and CDR2: SGDLS, YYNGEE. The germline V and J ends were trimmed by 2 bases and 2 bases, with 18 bases remaining between them. CDR3 amino acids: CASSVKGVREATDTQYF. CDR3 in DNA: TGTGCCAGCAGCGTGAAGGGTGTTCGGGAAGCCACAGATACGCAGTATTTT. The full variable domain, with the rest looked up from reference TRBV9 and TRBJ2-3, is DSGVTQTPKHLITATGQRVTLRCSPRSGDLSVYWYQQSLDQGLQFLIQYYNGEERAKGNILERFSAQQFPDLHSELNLSSLELGDSALYFCASSVKGVREATDTQYFGPGTRLTVL.

CDR3 protein: CATSDTMSAEAFF. DNA for the CDR3: TGTGCCACCAGTGACACCATGAGCGCTGAAGCTTTCTTT. This rearrangement joins TRBV24-1 to TRBJ1-1; D not certain. The CDR3 extends over 13 amino acids. Looked up from germline, CDR1 is KGHDR and CDR2 is SFDVKD. V lost 4 bases and J 6 bases, leaving 11 bases between the germline ends.

This chain connects TRBV5-3 to TRBJ2-1, with D unresolved. TRBV5-3 is assigned to the ORF class and has an uncertain function. The CDR3 runs 17 residues. Trimming removed 1 base from V and 2 bases from J, with 16 bases in between. The CDR3 coding sequence is TGTGCCAGAAGCTTGTCAGGACCCGGCTTGGCCTACAATGAGCAGTTCTTC. Residues: CARSLSGPGLAYNEQFF.

The rearrangement joins TRBV28 to TRBJ2-3; 8 positions match TRBD1. Looked up from germline, CDR1 is MDHEN and CDR2 is SYDVKM. The CDR3 consists of 14 residues. J was trimmed by 4 bases and V by 6 bases; bases with no gene match: 6. CDR3 nucleotides: TGTGCCAGCAGCCCTCCGACAGGGGCAGATACGCAGTATTTT. Translating it yields CASSPPTGADTQYF.

V is TRBV11-2 and J is TRBJ2-5, with 8 bases lining up with TRBD2. The J segment lost 2 bases and the V segment lost 4 bases, leaving 9 bases of the junction unmatched. This CDR3 has 16 amino acids. The V gene's germline CDR1 is SGHAT and CDR2 FQNNGV. The CDR3 DNA reads TGTGCCAGCAGCTCCCTTTTCGGGGGGGGGCAAGAGACCCAGTACTTC. It specifies CASSSLFGGGQETQYF.

The chain carries TRBV5-4 and TRBJ2-1, with D possibly being TRBD1 or TRBD2 (5 bases each). Germline V gene data show CDR1 as SGHNT and CDR2 as YYREEE (reference sequence). Trimming pared 0 bases from V and 0 bases from J, leaving 13 bases between. The CDR3 runs 17 residues. The CDR3 DNA follows: TGTGCCAGCAGCTTGGCGGGGCAGGAACGCTCCTACAATGAGCAGTTCTTC. Residues: CASSLAGQERSYNEQFF.

V usage is TRBV9 and J usage is TRBJ2-4; maybe TRBD1 (6 bases). The CDR3 is made up of 16 amino acids. Germline assignment: CDR1 SGDLS and CDR2 YYNGEE. Trimming removed 3 bases from V and 0 bases from J, with 13 bases in between. CDR3: CASSDDRSLAKNIQYF. The CDR3 region has the DNA TGTGCCAGCAGCGACGACAGGTCTTTAGCCAAAAACATTCAGTACTTC.

The CDR3 protein is CASSNRDRGGNQPQHF. The DNA for the CDR3 is TGTGCCAGCAGCAACCGGGACAGGGGTGGCAATCAGCCCCAGCATTTT. The chain couples TRBV7-8 to TRBJ1-5; 10 bases line up with TRBD1. With 5 bases clipped from V and 2 bases from J, the junction kept 6 bases outside the gene matches. This CDR3 is 16 amino acids long. CDR1 and CDR2 from the germline V gene are SGHVS and FQNEAQ.

The J gene is TRBJ2-7, the V gene TRBV12-3 or TRBV12-4; D unresolved. The CDR3 covers 13 residues. V gave up 6 bases and J gave up 5 bases, with 14 bases separating them. The CDR3, as DNA: TGTGCCAGCAGAAGCAGCCCCGGGCACGAGCAGTACTTC. This gives the protein CASRSSPGHEQYF.

The chain recombines TRBV6-4 with TRBJ1-3; D gene unclear. V was trimmed by 0 bases and J by 2 bases, leaving 8 bases between them. Germline CDR1 is MRHNA and CDR2 is SNTAGT. CDR3 length: 15 residues. The CDR3 DNA follows: TGTGCCAGCAGTGACTCTGCCGGCCCTGGAAACACCATATATTTT. Amino acid sequence: CASSDSAGPGNTIYF.

This clone was observed once. The CDR3 DNA is TGCGCCAGCAGCATACGACAGGGTGGAGGAGAAAAACTGTTTTTT. This translates into CASSIRQGGGEKLFF. The genes are TRBV5-1 and TRBJ1-4; 7 bases match TRBD1. The V gene end was trimmed by 4 bases and the J gene end by 8 bases; junction bases not matched to a gene: 11. Germline CDR1 SGHRS, CDR2 YFSETQ. The CDR3 contains 15 residues. The full variable domain, with the rest looked up from reference TRBV5-1 and TRBJ1-4, is KAGVTQTPRYLIKTRGQQVTLSCSPISGHRSVSWYQQTPGQGLQFLFEYFSETQRNKGNFPGRFSGRQFSNSRSEMNVSTLELGDSALYLCASSIRQGGGEKLFFGSGTQLSVL.

This chain links TRBV19 with TRBJ2-7; perhaps D is TRBD1 or TRBD2 (5 bases each). CDR3 length equals 15 residues. Germline lookup yields CDR1 LNHDA and CDR2 SQIVND (reference sequence). V was trimmed by 5 bases and J by 0 bases, leaving 14 bases between them. The DNA of the CDR3 is TGTGCCAGTAGTTCCGGGACGGAGAGCTCCTACGAGCAGTACTTC. Amino acid sequence: CASSSGTESSYEQYF.

The chain is built from TRBV2 and TRBJ1-1, with unresolved D. V was clipped by 7 bases and J by 2 bases, with 14 bases between them. This CDR3 spans 14 amino acids. CDR1 and CDR2 (germline): SNHLY, FYNNEI. The CDR3 protein is CASTTAPLNTEAFF. The CDR3 DNA is TGTGCCAGCACTACCGCGCCACTAAACACTGAAGCTTTCTTT.

V and J are TRBV6-5 and TRBJ1-2, with D perhaps matching TRBD1 (5 bases). V lost 4 bases to trimming and J lost 8 bases, with 11 bases between them. This CDR3 comprises 12 residues. In germline, CDR1 is MNHEY, CDR2 SVGAGI. The CDR3 loop reads CASSSAGKGYTF. The CDR3 DNA follows: TGTGCCAGCAGTTCAGCAGGGAAGGGCTACACCTTC.

The chain has TRBV19 and TRBJ2-2; unclear D gene. Germline CDR1 and CDR2: LNHDA and SQIVND (reference sequence). The CDR3 is 17 residues long. V was pared by 0 bases and J by 2 bases, with 13 bases between. The CDR3 nucleotides read TGTGCCAGTAGTATAGATAAATGGAACCTCAACACCGGGGAGCTGTTTTTT. It yields the protein CASSIDKWNLNTGELFF. The variable domain in full, with the rest retrieved from reference TRBV19 and TRBJ2-2, is DGGITQSPKYLFRKEGQNVTLSCEQNLNHDAMYWYRQDPGQGLRLIYYSQIVNDFQKGDIAEGYSVSREKKESFPLTVTSAQKNPTAFYLCASSIDKWNLNTGELFFGEGSRLTVL.

The CDR3 loop is CASSPRERGGNEKLFF. CDR3 nucleotide sequence: TGCGCCAGCAGCCCCAGGGAGCGGGGAGGAAATGAAAAACTGTTTTTT. The J gene is TRBJ1-4, the V gene TRBV5-1; the D gene is possibly TRBD1 (5 bases). Germline CDR1 is SGHRS and CDR2 is YFSETQ. Trimming pared 4 bases from V and 5 bases from J, leaving 18 bases between. CDR3 length equals 16 residues.

J is TRBJ2-3 and V is TRBV5-4; no clear D. The CDR3 has 13 amino acids. In germline, CDR1 is SGHNT, CDR2 YYREEE (reference sequence). Trimming removed 0 bases at V and 8 bases at J, with 10 bases between. This CDR3 is CASSLDPGGTQYF. Written as DNA, the CDR3 is TGTGCCAGCAGCTTGGATCCGGGCGGTACGCAGTATTTT.

V and J are TRBV3-1 (or the pseudogene TRBV3-2) and TRBJ1-3; the D is unclear. The CDR3 has 14 amino acids. The germline V gene encodes CDR1 LGHDT and CDR2 YNNKEL (reference sequence). V lost 4 bases and J 0 bases, leaving 7 bases between the germline ends. The CDR3 is CASSRLRSGNTIYF. For the CDR3, the DNA is TGTGCCAGCAGCCGACTACGCTCTGGAAACACCATATATTTT.

The chain carries TRBV6-2 or TRBV6-3 and TRBJ2-3, with 10 bases aligning to TRBD2. Germline values: CDR1 MNHEY, CDR2 SVGEGT. There are 17 residues in the CDR3. Trimming at V came to 1 base and at J to 6 bases, leaving 10 bases not matched to a gene. This chain's CDR3 is CASSYFGTSEMGDTQYF. DNA of the CDR3: TGTGCCAGCAGTTACTTCGGGACTAGCGAAATGGGGGATACGCAGTATTTT.

J is TRBJ1-3 and V is TRBV24-1, with no clear D. CDR3 length: 12 amino acids. Per germline, CDR1 KGHDR and CDR2 SFDVKD. The germline V and J ends were trimmed by 9 bases and 4 bases, with 9 bases remaining between them. The CDR3 DNA sequence: TGTGCCACCGGGAGCCGGGGAAACACCATATATTTT. Translated, it gives CATGSRGNTIYF.

The J gene is TRBJ2-7, the V gene TRBV9, with D perhaps assigned TRBD1 or TRBD2 (5 bases each). CDR3 length: 14 amino acids. V dropped 4 bases and J dropped 3 bases, with 14 bases sitting between them. Germline lookup yields CDR1 SGDLS and CDR2 YYNGEE. The CDR3 reads CASSRGREGYEQYF. Written as DNA, the CDR3 is TGTGCCAGCAGCCGGGGCAGGGAAGGCTACGAGCAGTACTTC. Combining the CDR3 with reference TRBV9 and TRBJ2-7 gives the whole variable domain DSGVTQTPKHLITATGQRVTLRCSPRSGDLSVYWYQQSLDQGLQFLIQYYNGEERAKGNILERFSAQQFPDLHSELNLSSLELGDSALYFCASSRGREGYEQYFGPGTRLTVT.